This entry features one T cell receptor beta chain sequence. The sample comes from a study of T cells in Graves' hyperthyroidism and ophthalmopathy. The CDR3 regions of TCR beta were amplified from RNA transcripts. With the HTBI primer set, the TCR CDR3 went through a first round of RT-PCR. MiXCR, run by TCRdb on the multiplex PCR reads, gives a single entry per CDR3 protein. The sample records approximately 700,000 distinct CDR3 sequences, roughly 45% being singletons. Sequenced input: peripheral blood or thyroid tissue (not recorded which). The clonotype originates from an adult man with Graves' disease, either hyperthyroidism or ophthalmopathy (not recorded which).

The DNA for the CDR3 is TGTGCCAGCAGCCAAGACGACAGGGGCACTGAAGCTTTCTTT. Its translation is CASSQDDRGTEAFF. The chain couples TRBV14 to TRBJ1-1; 8 bases map to TRBD1. The CDR3 is 14 amino acids. Germline lookup yields CDR1 SGHDN and CDR2 FVKESK. V shed 0 bases and J 4 bases; nucleotides not matched to a gene: 1.